This T cell receptor (beta chain) came from a study of identical twins. The CDR3 runs to 14 residues. V was pared by 5 bases and J by 0 bases, with 2 bases of the junction left unmatched. Each CDR3 protein gets one entry after TCRdb re-called the 5' RACE reads with MiXCR. The data hold some 190,000 distinct CDR3 sequences, with more than 15% observed a single time. This sample was shared with a second study, whose subject was T cells expressing NK-cell markers.

J is TRBJ1-1 and V is TRBV12-3 or TRBV12-4, with 8 positions matching TRBD1. This sequence originates from a woman aged 18-29 years in good health. The source material was CD8+ T cells sorted from blood. The CDR3 DNA reads TGTGCCAGCAGTGGGACAGGCCTGAACACTGAAGCTTTCTTT. It is translated as CASSGTGLNTEAFF.